The 13 T cell receptor beta chains listed next were all sequenced from one sample in a study of cytomegalovirus exposure and HLA in healthy donors. This PCR relied on a set of 60 Vbeta primers and 13 Jbeta primers. Libraries were prepared by immunoSEQ multiplex PCR; TCRdb keeps only in-frame clonotypes and omits some of them. Of just over 150,000 clones in the sample, about 79% were seen once. Sequenced material: PBMCs. The receptors derive from a woman aged 45-65 years in good health and CMV-seropositive.

This rearrangement joins TRBV28 to TRBJ1-6; weak D call: TRBD1 (5 bases). Per the germline V gene, CDR1 is MDHEN and CDR2 is SYDVKM. This CDR3 region has 16 residues. V was pared by 3 bases and J by 4 bases, with 13 bases between. The CDR3 protein is CASSFNRGMYNSPLHF. CDR3 coding DNA: TGTGCCAGCAGTTTTAACCGGGGGATGTATAATTCACCCCTCCACTTT. The variable domain in full, with the rest retrieved from reference TRBV28 and TRBJ1-6, is DVKVTQSSRYLVKRTGEKVFLECVQDMDHENMFWYRQDPGLGLRLIYFSYDVKMKEKGDIPEGYSVSREKKERFSLILESASTNQTSMYLCASSFNRGMYNSPLHFGNGTRLTVT.

This chain connects TRBV7-9 to TRBJ1-2, with D uncertain. The CDR3 contains 13 residues. From germline, CDR1 is SEHNR and CDR2 FQNEAQ (reference sequence). The V end lost 1 base, the J end lost 4 bases, and 7 bases lay between the germline ends. This chain's CDR3 is CASSLGQFYGYTF. The DNA for the CDR3 is TGTGCCAGCAGCTTAGGGCAGTTCTATGGCTACACCTTC.

This clone turned up a few times. CDR3 in DNA: TGTGCCACCAGCAGAGATTCAGGGTCCGGGGCCAACGTCCTGACTTTC. Its translation is CATSRDSGSGANVLTF. V usage is TRBV15 and J usage is TRBJ2-6; D might be TRBD1 (5 bases). V dropped 0 bases and J dropped 4 bases, with 10 bases sitting between them. The CDR3 runs to 16 residues. Germline assignment: CDR1 LNHNV and CDR2 YYDKDF (reference sequence).

This clone has only one observation. The chain has TRBV27 and TRBJ1-1; 8 bases match TRBD1. Germline V gene lookup returns CDR1 MNHEY and CDR2 SMNVEV (reference sequence). Losses at the gene ends were 5 bases for V and 1 base for J; bases not matched to a gene: 9. This CDR3 region has 16 residues. The CDR3 protein is CASSKKPDRANTEAFF. CDR3 sequence (DNA): TGTGCCAGCAGTAAGAAGCCGGACAGGGCGAACACTGAAGCTTTCTTT.

The chain combines TRBV18 with TRBJ2-1; 11 bases are shared with TRBD2. V gave up 3 bases and J gave up 0 bases; unmatched junction bases: 13. This CDR3 is built from 20 residues. The germline CDR1 and CDR2 sequences are KGHSH and LQKENI. CDR3 sequence reads: CASSPAGLAGLPSSYNEQFF. CDR3 coding DNA: TGTGCCAGCTCACCCGCAGGACTAGCGGGCTTACCTTCCTCCTACAATGAGCAGTTCTTC.

This clone was picked up one time. The chain joins TRBV11-2 to TRBJ2-5, with TRBD1 as a possible D gene (6 bases). The length of the CDR3 is 14 residues. V was clipped by 1 base and J by 11 bases, with 17 bases between them. Germline loops: CDR1 SGHAT, CDR2 FQNNGV. This CDR3 is CASSLGTGSWEQYF. The CDR3 bases are TGTGCCAGCAGCTTAGGAACAGGGTCGTGGGAGCAGTACTTC.

This chain's CDR3 is CASSPFIGTSGPYNEQFF. The CDR3 coding sequence is TGTGCCAGCAGCCCATTCATCGGGACTAGCGGCCCCTACAATGAGCAGTTCTTC. The rearrangement uses TRBV7-3 and TRBJ2-1, with 11 nucleotides matching TRBD2. The CDR3 sequence is 18 residues long. Trimming removed 5 bases from V and 2 bases from J; junction bases left unmatched: 11. The V gene's germline CDR1 is SGHTA and CDR2 FQGTGA.

The chain joins TRBV5-1 to TRBJ2-5; 7 bases map to TRBD1. The germline V gene encodes CDR1 SGHRS and CDR2 YFSETQ. The length of the CDR3 is 15 residues. Germline trimming cut 0 bases from V and 4 bases from J; bases unmatched to any gene: 6. CDR3 amino acids: CASSLGQRQGETQYF. The DNA of the CDR3 is TGCGCCAGCAGCTTGGGTCAGCGACAGGGAGAGACCCAGTACTTC.

The rearrangement links TRBV14 to TRBJ2-2, with a tentative D call TRBD1 (6 bases). V was trimmed by 1 base and J by 3 bases, leaving 12 bases between them. Germline CDR1 is SGHDN and CDR2 is FVKESK. The CDR3 loop spans 16 amino acids. CDR3 nucleotide sequence: TGTGCCAGCAGCCAAGTACGAGGGGGAGACACCGGGGAGCTGTTTTTT. It codes for CASSQVRGGDTGELFF.

This clone occurred once. The V gene is TRBV28, the J gene TRBJ1-6, with 9 bases lining up with TRBD1. CDR3 length: 15 amino acids. J lost 7 bases, V lost 8 bases, and 9 bases had no gene match. Germline CDR1 MDHEN, CDR2 SYDVKM. The CDR3 nucleotides read TGTGCCAGCGGCCAGACAGGGGGTGGAAATTCACCCCTCCACTTT. It specifies CASGQTGGGNSPLHF.

V gene TRBV6-5 combines with J gene TRBJ1-1, with D perhaps matching TRBD1 (6 bases). Germline assignment: CDR1 MNHEY and CDR2 SVGAGI. This CDR3 comprises 11 residues. Trimming pared 5 bases from V and 8 bases from J, leaving 9 bases between. The CDR3 loop reads CASSEGVEAFF. In nucleotides, the CDR3 is TGTGCCAGCAGTGAGGGGGTAGAAGCTTTCTTT.

The chain joins TRBV7-2 to TRBJ2-1, with D tentatively TRBD2 (5 bases). Germline CDR1 SGHTA, CDR2 FQGNSA. V dropped 3 bases and J dropped 4 bases, with 13 bases sitting between them. The CDR3 length is 15 residues. The DNA for the CDR3 is TGTGCCAGCAGCTTCTATAGCGTGGTATACAATGAGCAGTTCTTC. Protein: CASSFYSVVYNEQFF.

This clone was observed a single time. The rearrangement joins TRBV7-2 to TRBJ2-7; D possibly corresponds to TRBD1 (5 bases). V was trimmed by 1 base and J by 0 bases, leaving 7 bases between them. This CDR3 region has 14 residues. The V gene's germline CDR1 is SGHTA and CDR2 FQGNSA. DNA for the CDR3: TGTGCCAGCAGCTTAGGGGGCCACTCCTACGAGCAGTACTTC. This gives the protein CASSLGGHSYEQYF.